This note documents a single T cell receptor beta chain sequence. What it binds is unknown. These data originate in a study of T cells in localized non-small cell lung cancer. Whole-study findings and limits: Turning up in adjacent lung were a median roughly 60 of the top 100 tumor clones.

Germline V gene data show CDR1 as SQVTM and CDR2 as ANQGSEA. The CDR3 totals 14 residues. Trimming left V 3 bases short and J 0 bases short, with 11 bases between. Method: immunoSEQ multiplex PCR; TCRdb's copy keeps in-frame clones and lacks some. The repertoire holds tens of thousands of clones, with 70% to 90% as singletons. This TCR derives from a man aged 35 to 69 with stage I lung adenocarcinoma. The sequencing here drew on peripheral blood, taken before any cancer treatment. V and J are TRBV29-1 and TRBJ1-2; D might be TRBD1 (6 bases). The DNA of the CDR3 is TGCAGCGTTGAGAACAGGGAAGCTAACTATGGCTACACCTTC. It yields the protein CSVENREANYGYTF. The full variable domain, rest sourced from reference TRBV29-1 and TRBJ1-2, is SAVISQKPSRDICQRGTSLTIQCQVDSQVTMMFWYRQQPGQSLTLIATANQGSEATYESGFVIDKFPISRPNLTFSTLTVSNMSPEDSSIYLCSVENREANYGYTFGSGTRLTVV.